This T cell receptor beta chain was observed in a study of CD8 T cells in Susac syndrome (dated by TCRdb to between 2018 and 2020). Regarding the complete study: Repertoire sequencing was used to test whether CD8+ T cell activation and differentiation in Susac syndrome was antigen driven. The investigation overall reported the following: The study acknowledged that relatively few individuals were included in the TCR sequencing and HLA analysis.

RNA was extracted with the RNeasy kit and roughly 0.45 to 1 ug was reverse transcribed using random hexamers. TCR beta CDR3 regions were amplified with the immunoSEQ multiplex PCR assay covering 54 Vbeta and 13 Jbeta segments. To correct PCR amplification bias, a synthetic template baseline was used for both primer optimization and computational correction. Per the authors' processing: Reads were annotated to V, D and J genes per IMGT and analyzed with immunoSEQ Analyzer, keeping only productive sequences. Clonality was computed as one minus Shannon entropy normalized by log2 of the number of productive unique sequences. For each patient and control, public and private clones were evaluated among the 100 most prevalent clones. Clones were defined as Susac-specific if absent from the healthy and MS cohorts, from 900 to 1,200 published viral clones and from other ImmuneACCESS disease sequences. TCRdb reprocessing: public reads trimmed at Q25 with fastp, clones called with MiXCR, in-frame beta chains kept. Each CDR3 protein appears once, grouped with its most common genes and DNA. The V and J calls were determined by TCRdb, not by the authors. The sample table lists about 200,000 distinct CDR3 sequences, 90% to 95% of them with a count of one. 0.093% of the sample goes to the ten largest clones.

Turning to this clonotype: Its antigen has not been determined. Base qualities are not at hand, and no much larger clone is one base apart.

High-throughput TCR beta sequencing profiled peripheral blood CD8+ and CD4+ T cells from healthy donors, Susac syndrome patients and multiple sclerosis patients. The multiple sclerosis controls were treatment-naive patients whose relapsing-remitting disease, either stable or active, fulfilled the revised McDonald criteria. Bulk CD8+ and CD4+ T cells were purified by magnetic negative isolation, whereas CD8+ TEMRA cells were enriched by FACS. Blood was collected in EDTA tubes and processed within 24 hours, with PBMCs isolated through density gradient centrifugation. PBMCs intended for TCR sequencing were cryopreserved in liquid nitrogen and were subsequently thawed in a 37 degrees C water bath. The sorted or isolated CD4+, CD8+ and CD8+ TEMRA cells reached a purity of at least 90%. From the cysteine up to the phenylalanine, the CDR3 has a length of 18 residues. Of the read, only the CDR3 DNA is kept; its 54 bases are in frame from base 1. CDR1 and CDR2, looked up from the germline V gene, are SGDLS and YYNGEE. Trimming accounts for 4 bases at V and 0 bases at J, while the number of junction bases matched to no gene is 14.

Material for sequencing was CD4+ T cells from PBMCs. The chain links TRBV9 with TRBJ2-3, with 7 junctional bases fitting TRBD1. The receptor was derived from a human donor with multiple sclerosis. The DNA sequence reads TGTGCCAGCAGCAAGAGCTCCTTAGGGGGCCTTAGCACAGATACGCAGTATTTT. It codes for CASSKSSLGGLSTDTQYF.